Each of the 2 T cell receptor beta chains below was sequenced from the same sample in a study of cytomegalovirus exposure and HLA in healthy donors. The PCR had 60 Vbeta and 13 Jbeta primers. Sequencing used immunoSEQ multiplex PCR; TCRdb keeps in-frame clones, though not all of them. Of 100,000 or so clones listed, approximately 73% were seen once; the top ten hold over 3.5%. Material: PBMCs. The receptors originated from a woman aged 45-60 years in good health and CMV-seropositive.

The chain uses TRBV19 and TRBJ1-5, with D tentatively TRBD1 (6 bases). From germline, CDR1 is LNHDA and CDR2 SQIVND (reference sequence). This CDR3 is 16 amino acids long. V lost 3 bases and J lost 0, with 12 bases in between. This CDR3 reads CASSIRTGSSNQPQHF. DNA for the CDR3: TGTGCCAGTAGTATCCGTACAGGGTCTAGCAATCAGCCCCAGCATTTT.

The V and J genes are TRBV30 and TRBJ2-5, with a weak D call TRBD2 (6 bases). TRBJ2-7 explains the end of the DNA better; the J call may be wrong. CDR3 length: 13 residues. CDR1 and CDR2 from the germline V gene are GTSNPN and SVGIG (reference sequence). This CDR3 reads CAWKEGSSYEQYF. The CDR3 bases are TGTGCCTGGAAGGAGGGGAGCTCCTACGAGCAGTACTTC.